This T cell receptor (beta chain) derives from a study of blood T cell repertoires in COVID-19. Generated by immunoSEQ multiplex PCR, the TCRdb table keeps only in-frame clones and is missing some. The data contain fewer than 250,000 clones, about 88% of them singletons. V lost 3 bases and J lost 0; bases outside the gene matches: 2. The CDR3 has 14 residues. CDR1 and CDR2 from the germline V gene are LGHDT and YNNKEL (reference sequence). The gene calls are TRBV3-1 (or the pseudogene TRBV3-2) and TRBJ2-7, with 7 bases identical to TRBD1. Sample: peripheral blood. The source of this sequence is a man aged 55 to 70 with acute or convalescent COVID-19. CDR3 bases: TGTGCCAGCAGCCAGGGACAGAGCTCCTACGAGCAGTACTTC. The encoded protein is CASSQGQSSYEQYF.